What follows are 20 T cell receptor beta chains derived from one specimen sequenced in a study of T-cell memory formation after mild COVID-19. One entry per CDR3 protein results from TCRdb running MiXCR on the 5' RACE reads. The sample comprises about 400,000 distinct CDR3 sequences, approximately 15% of which are singletons, and about 22% rests with the top ten. The sample consisted of PBMCs or a T cell subset sorted from them (not recorded which). The receptor set was obtained from a man between 18 and 29 years old who had mild COVID-19 (a few samples of this study predate the infection). Cell type and time point are not known.

The chain recombines TRBV4-1 with TRBJ2-2; D unresolved. The CDR3 spans 14 residues. Deletions cut 5 bases from V and 4 bases from J, with 11 bases between. Per the germline V gene, CDR1 is MGHRA and CDR2 is YSYEKL. DNA of the CDR3: TGCGCCAGCAGCAAACAAGTTAGCACCGGGGAGCTGTTTTTT. This gives the protein CASSKQVSTGELFF.

This clonotype was detected many times. V gene TRBV12-3 or TRBV12-4 combines with J gene TRBJ2-7; 7 bases are shared with TRBD1. With 7 bases clipped from V and 6 bases from J, the junction kept 3 bases outside the gene matches. This CDR3 region has 11 residues. The DNA for the CDR3 is TGTGCCAGCACCCCAGGGGGCGAGCAGTACTTC. Translated: CASTPGGEQYF.

This clonotype was detected ten times or more. The genes are TRBV6-2 or TRBV6-3 and TRBJ1-2; TRBD1 agrees at 7 bases. V was clipped by 7 bases and J by 3 bases; unmatched bases: 29. The CDR3 runs to 21 residues. CDR1 MNHEY and CDR2 SVGEGT come from the germline V gene. As DNA, the CDR3 is TGTGCCAGCACCCTTTTATGGGACAGCTGGATATCAGGGGCGCGTCACTATGGCTACACCTTC. The encoded protein is CASTLLWDSWISGARHYGYTF.

The DNA for the CDR3 is TGTGCCAGCAGCTTTCAGGGGGGTGGTGGCTACACCTTC. Translated, it gives CASSFQGGGGYTF. The chain links TRBV7-2 to TRBJ1-2; 7 bases agree with TRBD1. V gave up 3 bases and J gave up 7 bases; unmatched junction bases: 5. This CDR3 has 13 residues. Germline V gene sequence: CDR1 SGHTA, CDR2 FQGNSA.

In its sample, this clonotype was seen a few times. The V gene is TRBV20-1, the J gene TRBJ2-3; D is uncertain. Trimming stripped 6 bases from V and 2 bases from J, with 15 bases between. CDR1 is DFQATT, CDR2 SNEGSKA, per germline (reference sequence). This CDR3 is 14 amino acids long. The CDR3 coding sequence is TGCAGTGCCCCCCCCTCTGGCGACACAGATACGCAGTATTTT. Its translation: CSAPPSGDTDTQYF.

This clonotype was counted between two and nine times. The chain uses TRBV7-2 and TRBJ2-3, with D perhaps TRBD2 (6 bases). This CDR3 region has 14 residues. V was pared by 5 bases and J by 7 bases, with 16 bases between. The germline CDR1 and CDR2 sequences are SGHTA and FQGNSA. The CDR3: CASSAPGTDHTQYF. DNA for the CDR3: TGTGCCAGCAGCGCTCCCGGGACTGACCATACGCAGTATTTT.

The chain links TRBV6-2 or TRBV6-3 to TRBJ1-1; TRBD1 matches at 8 bases. This CDR3 has 14 residues. Germline CDR1 is MNHEY and CDR2 is SVGEGT. J gave up 5 bases and V 6 bases, and 8 bases lay outside the gene matches. The CDR3 DNA sequence: TGTGCCAGCAGGCGTCATGACAGGGGTACTGAAGCTTTCTTT. Encoded protein: CASRRHDRGTEAFF.

This rearrangement joins TRBV5-1 to TRBJ2-1, with 8 nucleotides matching TRBD2. Germline assignment: CDR1 SGHRS and CDR2 YFSETQ. V lost 5 bases, J lost 7 bases, and 8 bases stayed unmatched. The CDR3 length is 14 residues. The CDR3 DNA sequence: TGCGCCAGCAGTCCCGGGGGGGCGAGGAATGAGCAGTTCTTC. It encodes CASSPGGARNEQFF.

Only a few counts were recorded for this clonotype. The chain combines TRBV14 with TRBJ2-7; D uncertain. The CDR3 length is 11 residues. CDR1 is SGHDN and CDR2 is FVKESK in the germline V gene. Trimming removed 2 bases at V and 6 bases at J, with 5 bases between. The CDR3 DNA reads as TGTGCCAGCAGCCAAACGTTCGAGCAGTACTTC. Protein: CASSQTFEQYF.

The rearrangement links TRBV19 to TRBJ1-2; TRBD1 matches 7 bases. Per germline, CDR1 LNHDA and CDR2 SQIVND (reference sequence). V lost 8 bases and J lost 2; bases outside the gene matches: 2. The CDR3 length is 12 residues. CDR3 sequence reads: CASGTVNYGYTF. CDR3 in DNA: TGTGCCAGTGGGACAGTCAACTATGGCTACACCTTC.

This clonotype was detected a few times. V usage is TRBV6-5 and J usage is TRBJ2-5; the D gene is possibly TRBD1 (5 bases). The CDR3 spans 16 residues. V was shortened by 6 bases and J by 3 bases, with 20 bases between the two germline ends. The germline V gene encodes CDR1 MNHEY and CDR2 SVGAGI. DNA of the CDR3: TGTGCCAGCAGCGGACCTACTACAGGTGGGGAAGAGACCCAGTACTTC. This gives the protein CASSGPTTGGEETQYF.

This clonotype was detected a few times. This chain uses TRBV6-6 with TRBJ2-3; TRBD1 matches at 8 bases. Germline CDR1 is MNHNY and CDR2 is SVGAGI (reference sequence). The CDR3 has 15 amino acids. Trimming removed 8 bases from V and 5 bases from J; junction bases left unmatched: 12. The CDR3 nucleotides read TGTGCCAGCGGCCCTGGGGGCAGGGGGCAAGATACGCAGTATTTT. Its protein product is CASGPGGRGQDTQYF.

This clonotype occurred a few times. The V gene is TRBV24-1, the J gene TRBJ2-3; the match to TRBD1 covers 9 bases. The CDR3 sequence is 15 residues long. Trimming cost V 4 bases and J 5 bases; bases outside gene matches: 6. Per germline, CDR1 KGHDR and CDR2 SFDVKD. The CDR3 nucleotides are TGTGCCACCAGTGAAATCGGACAGGGGCAAGATACGCAGTATTTT. This translates into CATSEIGQGQDTQYF.

This chain links TRBV7-8 with TRBJ1-1; D is ambiguous. This CDR3 comprises 16 residues. Germline V gene data show CDR1 as SGHVS and CDR2 as FQNEAQ. V lost 4 bases, J lost 5 bases, and 20 bases lay in between. The CDR3 region has the DNA TGTGCCAGCAGCTCATATAGGGTAGGAGGGTGGACTGAAGCTTTCTTT. Translating gives CASSSYRVGGWTEAFF.

In the case of this clonotype: This may stem from a read error, because a much larger clone lies one nucleotide away. The chain recombines TRBV7-9 with TRBJ1-5; D is uncertain. V was pared by 3 bases and J by 5 bases, with 8 bases between. CDR3 size: 13 residues. Germline V CDR1 and CDR2: SEHNR, FQNEAQ (reference sequence). CDR3 in DNA: TGTGCCAGCAGCTTCGAAGAGGATCAGCCCCAGCATTTT. Amino acid sequence: CASSFEEDQPQHF.

This clonotype has at least ten counts. This chain uses TRBV2 with TRBJ2-7, with D possibly called TRBD1 or TRBD2 (6 bases each). Germline V CDR1 and CDR2: SNHLY, FYNNEI. The CDR3 is made up of 13 amino acids. The V gene lost 6 bases and the J gene lost 3 bases, with 12 bases spanning the gap. DNA of the CDR3: TGTGCCAGCAGGCGGGACATTTACTACGAGCAGTACGTC. Translating it yields CASRRDIYYEQYV.

A few counts support this clonotype. J is TRBJ2-2 and V is TRBV6-6; D possibly corresponds to TRBD2 (6 bases). Germline V gene sequence: CDR1 MNHNY, CDR2 SVGAGI (reference sequence). The length of the CDR3 is 15 residues. Trimming cost V 2 bases and J 5 bases, with 12 bases left between them. This CDR3 reads CASSYRGMYTGELFF. In DNA form, the CDR3 reads TGTGCCAGCAGTTACCGGGGGATGTATACCGGGGAGCTGTTTTTT.

The J gene is TRBJ1-2, the V gene TRBV5-1, with D perhaps matching TRBD1 (6 bases). CDR3 length: 14 residues. Per the germline V gene, CDR1 is SGHRS and CDR2 is YFSETQ. Trimming shortened V by 5 bases and J by 7 bases, and 18 bases separated the two germline ends. CDR3 region: CASRGSGQLVGYTF. The CDR3 DNA follows: TGCGCCAGCAGGGGCTCTGGACAGCTAGTTGGCTACACCTTC.

This clonotype was detected only a few times. CDR3 DNA sequence: TGTGCCAGCAGTCCCAGGCGCACGGGACGGACTAATGAAAAACTGTTTTTT. Encoded protein: CASSPRRTGRTNEKLFF. V usage is TRBV12-3 or TRBV12-4 and J usage is TRBJ1-4, with D maybe TRBD1 (5 bases). The CDR3 runs 17 residues. Trimming removed 5 bases at V and 2 bases at J, with 18 bases between.

This clonotype was seen only a few times. The chain is built from TRBV6-5 and TRBJ1-2, with D uncertain. Germline V gene sequence: CDR1 MNHEY, CDR2 SVGAGI. The V and J ends lost 2 bases and 4 bases respectively, with 8 bases between them. The CDR3 is 13 amino acids. The CDR3, as DNA: TGTGCCAGCAGTTACGACGCTTCCTATGGCTACACCTTC. This gives the protein CASSYDASYGYTF.